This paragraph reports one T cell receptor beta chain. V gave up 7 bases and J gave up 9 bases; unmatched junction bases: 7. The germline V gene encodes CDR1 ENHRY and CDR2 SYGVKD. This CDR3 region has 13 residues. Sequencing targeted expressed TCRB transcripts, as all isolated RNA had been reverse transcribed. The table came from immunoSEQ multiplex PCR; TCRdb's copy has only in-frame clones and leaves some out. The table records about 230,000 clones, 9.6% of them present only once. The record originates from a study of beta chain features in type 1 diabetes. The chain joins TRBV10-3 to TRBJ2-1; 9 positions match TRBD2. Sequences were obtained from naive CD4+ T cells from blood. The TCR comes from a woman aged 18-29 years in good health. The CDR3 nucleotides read TGTGCCATCACGGGAGCGGGGGGCTCTGAGCAGTTCTTC. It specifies CAITGAGGSEQFF.